What follows are 19 T cell receptor beta chains derived from one specimen sequenced in a study of shared clonotypes between healthy human individuals (dated by TCRdb to about 2020). CD8 naive samples consisted of CD45RO-negative cells that were positively selected for CCR7, yielding a CD45RA+CCR7+ population without TemRA cells. Receptors were amplified or captured by the immunoSEQ multiplex PCR assay. As stored in TCRdb, this immuneACCESS dataset retains in-frame rearrangements with V and J assigned. A fraction of the clones does not appear; measured against another copy, unresolved V genes explain less than half of the discrepancy, and the remainder lacks a known reason. This sample holds about 700,000 clones; around 90% were observed only once. The top ten constitute approximately 22% of the sample. Sequenced material: naive CD8+ T cells sorted from blood. The cell subset or site label, as the study defines it: CD45RA+CCR7+. These receptors all stem from a young man in good health.

The V gene is TRBV10-1, the J gene TRBJ1-3, with TRBD1 as a possible D gene (5 bases). V lost 11 bases and J 1 base, leaving 12 bases between the germline ends. The CDR3 is 13 residues long. In germline, CDR1 is WNHNN, CDR2 SYGVQD (reference sequence). For the CDR3, the DNA is TGCGCCTCATCCGGGACTTCTGGAAACACCATATATTTT. Translating gives CASSGTSGNTIYF.

The genes are TRBV11-2 and TRBJ2-7; 8 bases are shared with TRBD2. Trimming cost V 5 bases and J 2 bases; bases outside gene matches: 11. Germline V gives CDR1 SGHAT, CDR2 FQNNGV. This CDR3 comprises 16 residues. CDR3 nucleotides: TGTGCCAGCAGCCCAGATACCCCGGGACTAGCCTACGAGCAGTACTTC. As protein: CASSPDTPGLAYEQYF. Supplemented by reference TRBV11-2 and TRBJ2-7, the full variable domain reads EAGVAQSPRYKIIEKRQSVAFWCNPISGHATLYWYQQILGQGPKLLIQFQNNGVVDDSQLPKDRFSAERLKGVDSTLKIQPAKLEDSAVYLCASSPDTPGLAYEQYFGPGTRLTVT.

This clone was seen once. The J gene is TRBJ2-3, the V gene TRBV9; 10 nucleotides align to TRBD2. J lost 2 bases, V lost 4 bases, and 4 bases had no gene match. CDR3 length: 15 amino acids. Germline CDR1 and CDR2: SGDLS and YYNGEE. In DNA form, the CDR3 reads TGTGCCAGCAGCCAAAGCGGGAGGGCCACAGATACGCAGTATTTT. Amino acid sequence: CASSQSGRATDTQYF.

The chain carries TRBV6-5 and TRBJ2-5; the D gene is possibly TRBD1 (6 bases). CDR1 is MNHEY and CDR2 is SVGAGI in the germline V gene. Trimming left V 6 bases short and J 5 bases short, with 16 bases between. CDR3 length: 14 amino acids. The CDR3 is CASSPAGVTETQYF. CDR3 coding DNA: TGTGCCAGCAGCCCCGCAGGGGTAACGGAGACCCAGTACTTC.

The chain employs TRBV11-2 and TRBJ2-7; D is ambiguous. Germline V gene data show CDR1 as SGHAT and CDR2 as FQNNGV. The V end lost 0 bases, the J end lost 1 base, and 7 bases lay between the germline ends. The CDR3 is 14 amino acids. The CDR3: CASSLEWVSYEQYF. CDR3 nucleotides: TGTGCCAGCAGCTTAGAGTGGGTGTCCTACGAGCAGTACTTC.

The gene calls are TRBV11-2 and TRBJ2-3; 10 bases fit TRBD2. Germline V CDR1 and CDR2: SGHAT, FQNNGV. The CDR3 totals 17 residues. Trimming removed 6 bases from V and 0 bases from J; junction bases left unmatched: 9. In nucleotides, the CDR3 is TGTGCCAGCAGTCCTACTAGCGGGGCACCTAGCACAGATACGCAGTATTTT. This gives the protein CASSPTSGAPSTDTQYF.

The CDR3 loop reads CASSEKTGFAGELFF. CDR3 nucleotides: TGTGCCAGCAGCGAAAAGACAGGGTTTGCCGGGGAGCTGTTTTTT. The genes are TRBV6-1 and TRBJ2-2, with 7 bases identical to TRBD1. J gave up 6 bases and V 6 bases, and 10 bases lay outside the gene matches. CDR1 is MNHNS, CDR2 SASEGT, per germline. This CDR3 region has 15 residues.

The V and J genes are TRBV7-9 and TRBJ2-7; 13 positions agree with TRBD2. Germline assignment: CDR1 SEHNR and CDR2 FQNEAQ (reference sequence). V shed 5 bases and J 0 bases; nucleotides not matched to a gene: 7. The CDR3 has 17 residues. CDR3: CASSPQTSGGSSYEQYF. CDR3 DNA: TGTGCCAGCAGCCCTCAGACTAGCGGGGGGAGCTCCTACGAGCAGTACTTC.

This chain links TRBV6-4 with TRBJ2-7, with 8 bases aligning to TRBD2. With V trimmed by 6 bases and J by 6 bases, 4 bases remained unmatched. Germline-derived CDR1 and CDR2 are MRHNA and SNTAGT. The length of the CDR3 is 12 residues. The CDR3 DNA sequence: TGTGCCAGCAGCCCCGGGGGGGGCGAGCAGTACTTC. Protein product: CASSPGGGEQYF.

Only one count was recorded for this clone. The chain carries TRBV7-2 and TRBJ2-1; D is ambiguous. V dropped 3 bases and J dropped 0 bases, with 9 bases sitting between them. The CDR3 has 15 amino acids. CDR1 is SGHTA and CDR2 is FQGNSA in the germline V gene. This chain's CDR3 is CASSFATSSYNEQFF. CDR3 nucleotides: TGTGCCAGCAGCTTCGCCACCAGCTCCTACAATGAGCAGTTCTTC.

The V call is TRBV29-1, the J call TRBJ2-5; 10 bases map to TRBD2. The CDR3 has 14 amino acids. Germline lookup yields CDR1 SQVTM and CDR2 ANQGSEA. J lost 5 bases, V lost 4 bases, and 7 bases had no gene match. CDR3 DNA: TGCAGCGTTGTACTAGCGGGAAACGGGGAGACCCAGTACTTC. Protein product: CSVVLAGNGETQYF.

This clone has just one count. V is TRBV7-9 and J is TRBJ2-1; 10 bases are a match to TRBD2. The CDR3 loop spans 16 amino acids. Germline lookup yields CDR1 SEHNR and CDR2 FQNEAQ (reference sequence). Trimming cost V 1 base and J 7 bases; bases outside gene matches: 7. Here the CDR3 reads CASSLEASGRMNEQFF. The CDR3 nucleotides are TGTGCCAGCAGCTTAGAGGCTAGCGGGAGAATGAATGAGCAGTTCTTC.

The chain uses TRBV6-1 and TRBJ2-1, with 8 bases fitting TRBD1. J gave up 10 bases and V 4 bases, and 9 bases lay outside the gene matches. Germline CDR1 reads MNHNS; CDR2 reads SASEGT. CDR3 length equals 14 residues. CDR3 region: CASSAGGASWEQFF. The CDR3 DNA sequence: TGTGCCAGCAGTGCAGGGGGCGCTTCTTGGGAGCAGTTCTTC.

The chain recombines TRBV19 with TRBJ2-4, with 7 bases fitting TRBD1. Unmatched junction bases numbered 4, after V lost 5 bases and J lost 0 bases. The CDR3 contains 15 residues. CDR1 LNHDA and CDR2 SQIVND come from the germline V gene (reference sequence). The CDR3 region has the DNA TGTGCCAGTAGTTGGACAGGCTCAGCCAAAAACATTCAGTACTTC. It codes for CASSWTGSAKNIQYF.

V gene TRBV6-5 combines with J gene TRBJ1-5; no clear D gene. V lost 0 bases to trimming and J lost 6 bases, with 15 bases between them. The CDR3 length is 16 residues. The germline V gene has CDR1 MNHEY and CDR2 SVGAGI. The CDR3 protein is CASSYSSREVGQPQHF. In DNA form, the CDR3 reads TGTGCCAGCAGTTACTCGTCTAGGGAGGTTGGTCAGCCCCAGCATTTT.

The chain employs TRBV5-1 and TRBJ2-3, with D possibly being TRBD2 (6 bases). Germline lookup yields CDR1 SGHRS and CDR2 YFSETQ. This CDR3 is built from 17 residues. Trimming left V 2 bases short and J 4 bases short, with 20 bases between. This chain's CDR3 is CASSFGRSGVAADTQYF. Written as DNA, the CDR3 is TGCGCCAGCAGCTTCGGGCGGTCGGGAGTAGCGGCAGATACGCAGTATTTT.

The chain uses TRBV14 and TRBJ2-1; 13 nucleotides agree with TRBD2. V lost 4 bases and J lost 8; bases outside the gene matches: 8. The CDR3 length is 16 residues. Germline V gene data show CDR1 as SGHDN and CDR2 as FVKESK. The CDR3 is CASSPILAGGPHEQFF. CDR3 coding DNA: TGTGCCAGCAGCCCCATACTAGCGGGAGGGCCCCATGAGCAGTTCTTC.

As to this clone: Distinct nucleotide sequences in the sample also encode this CDR3. This rearrangement joins TRBV7-6 to TRBJ2-7; 12 nucleotides line up with TRBD2. CDR1 is SGHVS, CDR2 FNYEAQ, per germline. The CDR3 loop spans 14 amino acids. J was trimmed by 4 bases and V by 4 bases; bases with no gene match: 2. CDR3 loop: CASSSGLAGYEQYF. CDR3 DNA: TGTGCCAGCAGCTCCGGACTAGCGGGGTACGAGCAGTACTTC.

The chain uses TRBV7-9 and TRBJ2-7; 10 bases fit TRBD2. V trimming: 1 base; J trimming: 2 bases; junction bases outside the gene matches: 2. The length of the CDR3 is 15 residues. Germline assignment: CDR1 SEHNR and CDR2 FQNEAQ (reference sequence). The CDR3 coding sequence is TGTGCCAGCAGCTTAGAACTAGCGGGACCCTACGAGCAGTACTTC. Its translation: CASSLELAGPYEQYF.